This record covers a single TCR beta chain. These data come from a study of blood T cell repertoires in COVID-19. Background on the study: The samples span acute and convalescent COVID-19 from the United States, Italy and Spain. PBMCs, B-cell-depleted T cells, or T cells were the source of the cDNA or gDNA that made up the material.

Trimming took 2 bases from V and 2 from J, leaving 16 bases between them. The length of the CDR3 is 15 residues. The germline V gene has CDR1 GTSNPN and CDR2 SVGIG (reference sequence). The data were produced by immunoSEQ multiplex PCR, yet TCRdb's version contains in-frame clones alone and is incomplete. The sample consists of over 150,000 clones, 80% of them appearing once. Donors were grouped by their self-reported clinical history. Symptom resolution, clearance, or two negative PCRs marked the recovered donors of Cohort 3. V and J are TRBV30 and TRBJ2-7, with a tentative D call TRBD1 (6 bases). Source material: PBMCs or T cells enriched from blood (not recorded which). This TCR was sampled from a woman aged 55-75 years who had recovered from COVID-19. The CDR3 region is CAWSTGSGPTYEQYF. In nucleotides, the CDR3 is TGTGCCTGGAGTACAGGGTCAGGACCAACCTACGAGCAGTACTTC.